One and the same sample provided the 24 T cell receptor beta chains below, sequenced in a study of T-cell reconstitution after alpha-beta-depleted transplantation in children. Unique molecular identifiers were used in preparing the TCRbeta library. TCRdb independently ran MiXCR on the PCR reads; one entry per CDR3 protein. The sample includes about 500,000 distinct CDR3 sequences, over 25% of them seen just once. Sequencing used PBMCs from the stem cell graft donor, obtained from the stem cell graft. The origin of the receptors is a human donor who donated a stem cell graft to a child with aplastic anemia.

The chain recombines TRBV27 with TRBJ2-7; D unresolved. The V end lost 8 bases, the J end lost 1 base, and 6 bases lay between the germline ends. Looked up from germline, CDR1 is MNHEY and CDR2 is SMNVEV (reference sequence). This CDR3 is 11 amino acids long. The CDR3 DNA follows: TGTGCCAGCCTATTTTCCTACGAGCAGTACGTC. Its protein product is CASLFSYEQYV.

V usage is TRBV4-3 and J usage is TRBJ1-1; D gene uncertain. In germline, CDR1 is LGHNA, CDR2 YSLEER. This CDR3 contains 14 residues. V lost 1 base to trimming and J lost 1 base, with 7 bases between them. The CDR3 DNA reads TGCGCCAGCAGCCAAGCCTGGGGGAACACTGAAGCTTTCTTT. This codes for CASSQAWGNTEAFF.

This clonotype was picked up a small number of times. The genes are TRBV5-6 and TRBJ2-5; 8 bases map to TRBD1. V lost 4 bases and J lost 5; bases outside the gene matches: 4. This CDR3 is built from 13 residues. The germline V gene encodes CDR1 SGHDT and CDR2 YYEEEE. The CDR3: CASSMTGEETQYF. CDR3 DNA: TGTGCCAGCAGCATGACAGGGGAGGAGACCCAGTACTTC.

The genes are TRBV10-3 and TRBJ1-2, with D maybe TRBD1 (6 bases). In germline, CDR1 is ENHRY, CDR2 SYGVKD. V was pared by 10 bases and J by 2 bases, with 17 bases between. This CDR3 has 14 amino acids. The CDR3 here is CATSTGESNYGYTF. DNA of the CDR3: TGTGCCACCTCGACAGGAGAATCAAACTATGGCTACACCTTC.

The V gene is TRBV5-4, the J gene TRBJ1-2; 8 nucleotides agree with TRBD1. V was clipped by 4 bases and J by 6 bases; unmatched bases: 8. The CDR3 has 14 amino acids. Germline V gene sequence: CDR1 SGHNT, CDR2 YYREEE (reference sequence). CDR3 loop: CASSHPGTGDGYTF. The CDR3 DNA reads as TGTGCCAGCAGCCACCCCGGGACAGGAGATGGCTACACCTTC.

The sample holds a few counts of this clonotype. V and J are TRBV30 and TRBJ1-1, with 7 bases lining up with TRBD1. J lost 3 bases, V lost 1 base, and 8 bases had no gene match. This CDR3 spans 15 amino acids. CDR1 GTSNPN and CDR2 SVGIG come from the germline V gene (reference sequence). CDR3 region: CAWSDGNRGDTEAFF. The CDR3 DNA follows: TGTGCCTGGAGTGACGGAAACAGGGGAGACACTGAAGCTTTCTTT.

This sequence joins TRBV20-1 and TRBJ2-3, with no clear D. The CDR3 runs 14 residues. CDR1 and CDR2 from the germline V gene are DFQATT and SNEGSKA (reference sequence). The germline V and J ends were trimmed by 3 bases and 4 bases, with 14 bases remaining between them. CDR3 amino acids: CSARLGILPDTQYF. DNA of the CDR3: TGCAGTGCTAGGTTAGGAATACTCCCAGATACGCAGTATTTT.

The V gene is TRBV5-8, the J gene TRBJ2-1; TRBD1 aligns across 10 bases. The CDR3 has 17 amino acids. Germline CDR1 reads SGHTS; CDR2 reads YDEGEE. After removal of 2 bases from V and 2 bases from J, the junction contained 7 bases not matched to a gene. The CDR3 nucleotides are TGTGCCAGCAGCTTCCAGGACAGGGGGTTCCCCTACAATGAGCAGTTCTTC. Translated: CASSFQDRGFPYNEQFF. The variable domain in full, with the rest retrieved from reference TRBV5-8 and TRBJ2-1, is EAGVTQSPTHLIKTRGQQATLRCSPISGHTSVYWYQQALGLGLQFLLWYDEGEERNRGNFPPRFSGRQFPNYSSELNVNALELEDSALYLCASSFQDRGFPYNEQFFGPGTRLTVL.

This rearrangement joins TRBV7-2 to TRBJ1-5; D remains unclear. CDR1 and CDR2 (germline): SGHTA, FQGNSA. The CDR3 spans 14 residues. Trimming stripped 5 bases from V and 2 bases from J, with 10 bases between. Here the CDR3 reads CASSPVKGNQPQHF. DNA of the CDR3: TGTGCCAGCAGCCCGGTTAAGGGCAATCAGCCCCAGCATTTT. Full variable domain (remainder filled in from reference TRBV7-2 and TRBJ1-5): GAGVSQSPSNKVTEKGKDVELRCDPISGHTALYWYRQSLGQGLEFLIYFQGNSAPDKSGLPSDRFSAERTGGSVSTLTIQRTQQEDSAVYLCASSPVKGNQPQHFGDGTRLSIL.

This clonotype was observed a single time. The V call is TRBV19, the J call TRBJ1-6; 9 bases agree with TRBD1. The CDR3 runs to 15 residues. CDR1 and CDR2 from the germline V gene are LNHDA and SQIVND (reference sequence). The V gene end was trimmed by 5 bases and the J gene end by 7 bases; junction bases not matched to a gene: 6. The DNA of the CDR3 is TGTGCCAGTAGTGGACCGGGACAGGGAAATTCACCCCTCCACTTT. This gives the protein CASSGPGQGNSPLHF.

The chain combines TRBV24-1 with TRBJ1-2; D possibly corresponds to TRBD1 (6 bases). CDR1 is KGHDR, CDR2 SFDVKD, per germline. The CDR3 loop spans 14 amino acids. Trimming stripped 3 bases from V and 8 bases from J, with 15 bases between. CDR3 amino acids: CATSDQRGQIGYTF. CDR3 nucleotide sequence: TGTGCCACCAGTGATCAAAGAGGACAGATCGGCTACACCTTC.

A word on this clonotype: The junction departs from germline at one end; a sequencing error may be responsible. The chain is built from TRBV28 and TRBJ1-2, with a tentative D call TRBD1 (5 bases). CDR1 is MDHEN, CDR2 SYDVKM, per germline. This CDR3 contains 16 residues. The CDR3 region is CASSLPGGGPNYGYTF. For the CDR3, the DNA is TGTGCCAGCAGTCTCCCCGGGGGAGGGCCCAACTATGGCTACACCTTT.

This clonotype showed up just a few times. J is TRBJ2-1 and V is TRBV6-5; 10 bases are a match to TRBD2. With V trimmed by 2 bases and J by 4 bases, 5 bases remained unmatched. CDR3 length equals 16 residues. Germline CDR1 MNHEY, CDR2 SVGAGI. CDR3 nucleotides: TGTGCCAGCAGTTACCGAACTAGCGGGGATTACAATGAGCAGTTCTTC. It is translated as CASSYRTSGDYNEQFF.

The chain links TRBV27 to TRBJ1-1; TRBD1 aligns across 9 bases. From germline, CDR1 is MNHEY and CDR2 SMNVEV (reference sequence). The CDR3 is 15 amino acids. The V segment lost 4 bases and the J segment 3 bases; nucleotides outside the gene matches: 6. DNA of the CDR3: TGTGCCAGCAGTTCACCGACAGGGGGACACACTGAAGCTTTCTTT. Amino acid sequence: CASSSPTGGHTEAFF.

This clonotype was recorded a few times. The chain links TRBV7-9 to TRBJ2-5; a weak D match, TRBD2 (6 bases). Germline V gives CDR1 SEHNR, CDR2 FQNEAQ (reference sequence). This CDR3 has 14 residues. V lost 3 bases and J 6 bases, leaving 14 bases between the germline ends. CDR3 region: CASSFAGGKKTQYF. CDR3 nucleotide sequence: TGTGCCAGCAGCTTCGCCGGCGGGAAAAAGACCCAGTACTTC.

The chain recombines TRBV12-3 or TRBV12-4 with TRBJ2-4; D is possibly TRBD2 (6 bases). V was cut by 0 bases and J by 0 bases, with 12 bases left in between. CDR3 length: 17 residues. For the CDR3, the DNA is TGTGCCAGCAGTTTAGCGCGGACGGGACTAGCCAAAAACATTCAGTACTTC. Translating gives CASSLARTGLAKNIQYF.

This clonotype came up a few times. V gene TRBV18 combines with J gene TRBJ2-7; 9 positions agree with TRBD1. The CDR3 has 14 amino acids. Germline lookup yields CDR1 KGHSH and CDR2 LQKENI. Losses at the gene ends were 8 bases for V and 2 bases for J; bases not matched to a gene: 7. The DNA for the CDR3 is TGTGCCAGCGCCACCGGGACAGGGACCTACGAGCAGTACTTC. Translating gives CASATGTGTYEQYF.

The table lists this clonotype with many counts. The rearrangement uses TRBV6-1 and TRBJ2-5; TRBD1 or TRBD2 may be the D gene (5 bases each). Trimming removed 6 bases at V and 4 bases at J, with 15 bases between. The CDR3 is 14 residues long. The germline V gene has CDR1 MNHNS and CDR2 SASEGT. In DNA, the CDR3 is TGTGCCAGCAGATCGGGACCCCTAGCAGAGACCCAGTACTTC. This sequence encodes CASRSGPLAETQYF.

Remarks on this clonotype: One end of the junction is discordant with germline, which a read error may explain. The V call is TRBV7-2, the J call TRBJ1-1; D unclear. Germline V gene sequence: CDR1 SGHTA, CDR2 FQGNSA. This CDR3 has 14 residues. The CDR3 loop reads CASSLVTKNTEVFF. CDR3 bases: TGTGCCAGCAGCTTAGTGACGAAGAACACTGAAGTTTTCTTT.

This chain uses TRBV6-5 with TRBJ2-2; 10 nucleotides agree with TRBD2. The CDR3 runs to 16 residues. CDR1 MNHEY and CDR2 SVGAGI come from the germline V gene. With 1 base clipped from V and 6 bases from J, the junction kept 5 bases outside the gene matches. The CDR3 loop is CASSYLGTSAAGELFF. CDR3 bases: TGTGCCAGCAGTTACTTGGGGACTAGCGCCGCCGGGGAGCTGTTTTTT.

The chain is built from TRBV29-1 and TRBJ2-3; D is unresolved. Trimming removed 4 bases at V and 0 bases at J, with 8 bases between. CDR3 size: 13 residues. Germline CDR1 reads SQVTM; CDR2 reads ANQGSEA. The CDR3 region is CSVAGLSTDTQYF. The DNA of the CDR3 is TGCAGCGTTGCCGGGCTTAGCACAGATACGCAGTATTTT.

The chain employs TRBV4-3 and TRBJ1-2, with D unresolved. This CDR3 comprises 15 residues. Trimming removed 0 bases at V and 6 bases at J, with 14 bases between. CDR1 is LGHNA, CDR2 YSLEER, per germline. The CDR3 region is CASSQDLSLGDGYTF. The CDR3 DNA follows: TGCGCCAGCAGCCAAGATCTATCGCTAGGAGATGGCTACACCTTC.

The chain carries TRBV7-8 and TRBJ2-1; D is possibly TRBD1 (6 bases). Germline CDR1 and CDR2: SGHVS and FQNEAQ. The length of the CDR3 is 16 residues. V lost 4 bases and J 1 base, leaving 14 bases between the germline ends. The CDR3 is CASSSILRGSYNEQFF. The CDR3 nucleotides read TGTGCCAGCAGCTCAATCCTCAGGGGTTCCTACAATGAGCAGTTCTTC.

This clonotype was found once. The V and J genes are TRBV7-2 and TRBJ2-5; TRBD1 matches at 12 bases. CDR1 and CDR2 from the germline V gene are SGHTA and FQGNSA. J gave up 4 bases and V 5 bases, and 5 bases lay outside the gene matches. This CDR3 contains 15 residues. CDR3 amino acids: CASSAGQGAGETQYF. DNA of the CDR3: TGTGCCAGCAGCGCGGGACAGGGGGCTGGAGAGACCCAGTACTTC.